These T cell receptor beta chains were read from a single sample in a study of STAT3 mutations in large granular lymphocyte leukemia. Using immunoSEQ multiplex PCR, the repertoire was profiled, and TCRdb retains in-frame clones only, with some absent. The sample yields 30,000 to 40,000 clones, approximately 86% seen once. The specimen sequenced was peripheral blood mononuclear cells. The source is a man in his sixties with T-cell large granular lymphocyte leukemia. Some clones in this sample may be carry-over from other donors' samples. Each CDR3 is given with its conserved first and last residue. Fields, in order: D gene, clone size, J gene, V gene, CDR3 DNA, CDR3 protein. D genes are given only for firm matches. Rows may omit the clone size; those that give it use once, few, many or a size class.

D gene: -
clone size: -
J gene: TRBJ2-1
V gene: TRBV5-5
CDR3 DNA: TGTGCCAGCAGCTTCTTACTCGGCCCCTCCTACAATGAGCAGTTCTTC
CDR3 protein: CASSFLLGPSYNEQFF

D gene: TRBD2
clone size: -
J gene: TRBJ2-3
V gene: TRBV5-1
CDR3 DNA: TGCGCCAGCAGCCCCTGGTCGGCGGGAGTAGGCACAGATACGCAGTATTTT
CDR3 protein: CASSPWSAGVGTDTQYF

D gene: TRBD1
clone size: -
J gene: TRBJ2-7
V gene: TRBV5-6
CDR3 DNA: TGTGCCAGCAGCTTGCGCCTCCGGGACAGGGTTTCCTACGAGCAGTACTTC
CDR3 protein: CASSLRLRDRVSYEQYF

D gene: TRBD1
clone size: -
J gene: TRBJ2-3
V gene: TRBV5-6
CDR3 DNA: TGTGCCAGCAGCGGGGACAGGGGCGATACGCAGTATTTT
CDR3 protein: CASSGDRGDTQYF

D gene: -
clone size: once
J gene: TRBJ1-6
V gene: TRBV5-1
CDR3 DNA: TGCGCCAGCAGCCGGGACGGGGGAAATTCACCCCTCCACTTT
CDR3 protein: CASSRDGGNSPLHF

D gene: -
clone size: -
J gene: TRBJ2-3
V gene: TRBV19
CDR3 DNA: TGTGCCAGTTCCGTGGCAGGTAATTTGGCGGATACGCAGTATTTT
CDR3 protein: CASSVAGNLADTQYF

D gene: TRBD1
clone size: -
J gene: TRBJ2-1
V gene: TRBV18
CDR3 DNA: TGTGCCAGCTCACTCGACAGGGGGAAGGACAATGAGCAGTTCTTC
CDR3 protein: CASSLDRGKDNEQFF

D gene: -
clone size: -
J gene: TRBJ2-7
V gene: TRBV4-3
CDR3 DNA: TGCGCCAGCAGCCAAGATTCCGGTCCCTACGAGCAGTACTTC
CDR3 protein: CASSQDSGPYEQYF

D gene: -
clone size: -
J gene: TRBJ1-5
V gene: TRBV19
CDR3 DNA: TGTGCCAGTACGGACCGGGGCAGCACTCGGCAGCCCCAGCATTTT
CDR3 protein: CASTDRGSTRQPQHF

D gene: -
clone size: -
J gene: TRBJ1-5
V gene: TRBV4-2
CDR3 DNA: TGTGCCAGCAGCCAAAACAGGGATCAGCCCCAGCATTTT
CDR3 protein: CASSQNRDQPQHF

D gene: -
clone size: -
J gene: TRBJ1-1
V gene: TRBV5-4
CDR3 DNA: TGTGCCAGCAGCTTGATGGGGGGAACTGAAGCTTTCTTT
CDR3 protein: CASSLMGGTEAFF

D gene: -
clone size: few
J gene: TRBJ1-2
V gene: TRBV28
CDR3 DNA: TGTGCCAGCAGTTCGCTACGGGCAGGGTCATACTATGGCTACACCTTC
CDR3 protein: CASSSLRAGSYYGYTF

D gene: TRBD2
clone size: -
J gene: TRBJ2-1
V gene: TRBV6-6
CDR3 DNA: TGTGCCGGGACTAGCGGGAGCGGCAATGAGCAGTTCTTC
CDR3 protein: CAGTSGSGNEQFF

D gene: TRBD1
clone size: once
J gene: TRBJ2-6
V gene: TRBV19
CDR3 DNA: TGTGCCTCCCGGGACAGATCTGGGGCCAACGTCCTGACTTTC
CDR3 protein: CASRDRSGANVLTF

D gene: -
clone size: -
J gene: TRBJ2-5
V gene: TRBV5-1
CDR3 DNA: TGCGCCAGCAGCACCACCCAAGAGACCCAGTACTTC
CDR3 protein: CASSTTQETQYF

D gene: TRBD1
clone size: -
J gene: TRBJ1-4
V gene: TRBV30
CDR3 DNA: TGTGCCTGGAGTTCAGGGGGGGGTGAAAAACTGTTTTTT
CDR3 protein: CAWSSGGGEKLFF

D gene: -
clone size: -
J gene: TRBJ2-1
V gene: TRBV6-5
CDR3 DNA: TGTGCCAGCGGGGGCCCGGCCCTTGCCAATGAGCAGTTCTTC
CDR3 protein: CASGGPALANEQFF

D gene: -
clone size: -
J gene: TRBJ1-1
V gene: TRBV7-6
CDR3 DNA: TGTGCCAGCAGCTCCCCCAGCGAGACTGAAGCTTTCTTT
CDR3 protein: CASSSPSETEAFF

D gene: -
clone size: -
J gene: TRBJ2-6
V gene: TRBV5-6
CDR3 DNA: TGTGCCAGCAGCTCTATTCGGGGGGCCAACGTCCTGACTTTC
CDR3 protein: CASSSIRGANVLTF

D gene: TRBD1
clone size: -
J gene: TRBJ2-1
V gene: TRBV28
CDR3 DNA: TGTGCCAGCAGTTTACCCGGGACAGGGTCGAATGAGCAGTTCTTC
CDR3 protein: CASSLPGTGSNEQFF

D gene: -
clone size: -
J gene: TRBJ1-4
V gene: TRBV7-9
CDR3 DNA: TGTGCCAGCAGCAGCCGGCGCACGAGTGAAAAACTGTTTTTT
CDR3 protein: CASSSRRTSEKLFF

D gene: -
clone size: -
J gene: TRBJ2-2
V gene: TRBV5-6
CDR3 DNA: TGTGCCAGCAGCTTGTGGCTTCCGAACACCGGGGAGCTGTTTTTT
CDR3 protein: CASSLWLPNTGELFF

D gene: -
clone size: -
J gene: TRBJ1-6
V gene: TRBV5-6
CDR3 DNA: TGTGCCAGCAGCTTGGGGGACCGGGGCCCCCGTGGTTCACCCCTCCACTTT
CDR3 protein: CASSLGDRGPRGSPLHF

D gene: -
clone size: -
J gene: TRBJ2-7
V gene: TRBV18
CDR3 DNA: TGTGCCAGCTCACCCCTTCACAGGCCGGACTACGAGCAGTACTTC
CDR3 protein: CASSPLHRPDYEQYF

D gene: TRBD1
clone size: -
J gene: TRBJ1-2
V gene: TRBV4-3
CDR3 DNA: TGCGCCAGCAGCCACAAGACAGGGGGAGGTGGCTACACCTTC
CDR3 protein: CASSHKTGGGGYTF

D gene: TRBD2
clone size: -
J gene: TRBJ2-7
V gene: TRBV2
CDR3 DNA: TGTGCCAGCAGTTTACCCGGGACTAGCGATACCGGAGGGCAGTACTTC
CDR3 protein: CASSLPGTSDTGGQYF

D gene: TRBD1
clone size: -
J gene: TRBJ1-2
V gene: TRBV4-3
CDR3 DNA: TGCGCCAGCAGCCAAGATCAGGGGGTACAGGACTATGGCTACACCTTC
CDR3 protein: CASSQDQGVQDYGYTF

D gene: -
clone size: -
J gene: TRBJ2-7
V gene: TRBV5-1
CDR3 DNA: TGCGCCAGCAGCTTGAATACAGGGCGGAGCGAGCAGTACTTC
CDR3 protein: CASSLNTGRSEQYF

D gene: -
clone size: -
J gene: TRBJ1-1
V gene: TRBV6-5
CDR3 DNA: TGTGCCAGCAAGCCTACGGTCCCGAACACTGAAGCTTTCTTT
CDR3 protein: CASKPTVPNTEAFF

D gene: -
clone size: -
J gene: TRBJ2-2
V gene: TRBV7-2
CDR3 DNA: TGTGCCAGCAGCTTAGGAGGTTCCATGTGGGAGCTGTTTTTT
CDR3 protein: CASSLGGSMWELFF

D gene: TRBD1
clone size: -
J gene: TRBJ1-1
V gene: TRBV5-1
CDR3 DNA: TGCGCCAGCAGCTCGACAGGGGCTGGCACTGAAGCTTTCTTT
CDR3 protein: CASSSTGAGTEAFF

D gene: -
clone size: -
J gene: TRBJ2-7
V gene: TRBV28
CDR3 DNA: TGTGCCAGCAGGGGACAAGACTACGAGCAGTACTTC
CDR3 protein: CASRGQDYEQYF

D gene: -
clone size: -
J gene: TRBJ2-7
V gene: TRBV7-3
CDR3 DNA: TGTGCCAGCAGCTTCCGGGACCGACCTTCCGAGCAGTACTTC
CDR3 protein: CASSFRDRPSEQYF

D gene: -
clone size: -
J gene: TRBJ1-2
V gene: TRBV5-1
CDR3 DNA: TGCGCCAGCAGCTCCAGTCAGGGCAACTATGGCTACACCTTC
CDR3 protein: CASSSSQGNYGYTF

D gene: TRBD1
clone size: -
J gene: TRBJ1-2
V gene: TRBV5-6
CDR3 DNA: TGTGCCAGCAGCAGGGGACAGGGGGGTGGCTACACCTTC
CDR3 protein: CASSRGQGGGYTF

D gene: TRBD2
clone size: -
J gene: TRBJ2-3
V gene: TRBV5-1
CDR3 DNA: TGCGCCAGCACCAAAGGGACTAGCGGGATTACAGATACGCAGTATTTT
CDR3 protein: CASTKGTSGITDTQYF

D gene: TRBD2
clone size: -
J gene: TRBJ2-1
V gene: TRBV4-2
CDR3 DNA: TGTGCCAGCAGCCAGGCACCGGGACTAGCAGACAATGAGCAGTTCTTC
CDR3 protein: CASSQAPGLADNEQFF

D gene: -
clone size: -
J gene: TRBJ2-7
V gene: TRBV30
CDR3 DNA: TGTGCCTGGAGTGGCCCCGTTGGGGGGCAGTACTTC
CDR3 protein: CAWSGPVGGQYF

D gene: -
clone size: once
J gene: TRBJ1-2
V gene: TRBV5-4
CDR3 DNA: TGTGCCAGCAGCTTGGCCGGCGGAAGCGGCTACACCTTC
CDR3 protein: CASSLAGGSGYTF

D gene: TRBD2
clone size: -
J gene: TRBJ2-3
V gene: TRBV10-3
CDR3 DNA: TGTGCCATCAGGGGGCCCGGGACTAGCGTGAGCACAGATACGCAGTATTTT
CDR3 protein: CAIRGPGTSVSTDTQYF

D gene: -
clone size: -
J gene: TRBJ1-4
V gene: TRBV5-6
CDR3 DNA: TGTGCCAGCAGCTTGACAGGGCACGGTGAAAAACTGTTTTTT
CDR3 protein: CASSLTGHGEKLFF